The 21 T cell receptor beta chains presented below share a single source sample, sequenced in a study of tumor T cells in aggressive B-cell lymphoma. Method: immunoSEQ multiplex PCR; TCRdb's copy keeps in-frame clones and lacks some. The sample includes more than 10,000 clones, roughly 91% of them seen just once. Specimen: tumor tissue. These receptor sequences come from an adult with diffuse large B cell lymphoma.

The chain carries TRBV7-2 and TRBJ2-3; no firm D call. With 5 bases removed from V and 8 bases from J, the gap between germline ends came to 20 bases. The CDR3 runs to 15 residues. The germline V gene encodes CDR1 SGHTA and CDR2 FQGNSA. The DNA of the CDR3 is TGTGCCAGCAGCATAGACTCCGCCTGGTCTTCTACGCAGTATTTT. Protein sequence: CASSIDSAWSSTQYF.

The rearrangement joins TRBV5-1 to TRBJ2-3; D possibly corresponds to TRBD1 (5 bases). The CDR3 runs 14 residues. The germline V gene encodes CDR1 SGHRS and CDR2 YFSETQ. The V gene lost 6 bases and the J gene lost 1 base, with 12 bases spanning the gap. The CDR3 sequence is CASTLLRGTDTQYF. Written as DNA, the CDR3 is TGCGCCAGCACCCTTCTCAGGGGCACAGATACGCAGTATTTT. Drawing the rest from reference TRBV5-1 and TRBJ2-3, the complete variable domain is KAGVTQTPRYLIKTRGQQVTLSCSPISGHRSVSWYQQTPGQGLQFLFEYFSETQRNKGNFPGRFSGRQFSNSRSEMNVSTLELGDSALYLCASTLLRGTDTQYFGPGTRLTVL.

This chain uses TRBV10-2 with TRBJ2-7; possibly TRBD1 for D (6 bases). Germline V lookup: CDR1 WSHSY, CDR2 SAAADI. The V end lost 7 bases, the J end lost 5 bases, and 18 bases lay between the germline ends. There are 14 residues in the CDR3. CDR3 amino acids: CASNPWGQLDEQYF. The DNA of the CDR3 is TGCGCCAGCAATCCTTGGGGGCAGTTGGACGAGCAGTACTTC.

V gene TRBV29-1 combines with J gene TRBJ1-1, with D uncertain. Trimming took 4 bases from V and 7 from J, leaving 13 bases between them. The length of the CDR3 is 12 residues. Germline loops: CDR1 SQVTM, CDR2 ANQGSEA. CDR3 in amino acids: CSVARLEGEAFF. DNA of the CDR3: TGCAGCGTTGCCCGGTTAGAGGGTGAAGCTTTCTTT.

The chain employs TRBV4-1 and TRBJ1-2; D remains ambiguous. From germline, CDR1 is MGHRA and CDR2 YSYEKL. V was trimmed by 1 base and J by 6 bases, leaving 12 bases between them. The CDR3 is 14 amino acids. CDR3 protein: CASSQVGLAHGYTF. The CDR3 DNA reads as TGCGCCAGCAGCCAAGTGGGTTTAGCTCATGGCTACACCTTC.

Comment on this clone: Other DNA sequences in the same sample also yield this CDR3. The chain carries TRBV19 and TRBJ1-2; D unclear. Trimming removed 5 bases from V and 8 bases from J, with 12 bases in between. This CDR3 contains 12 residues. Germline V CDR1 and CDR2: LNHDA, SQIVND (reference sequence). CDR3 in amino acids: CASSAQAGGYTF. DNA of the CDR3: TGTGCCAGTAGTGCCCAGGCGGGGGGCTACACCTTC. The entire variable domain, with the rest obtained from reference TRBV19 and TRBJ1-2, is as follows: DGGITQSPKYLFRKEGQNVTLSCEQNLNHDAMYWYRQDPGQGLRLIYYSQIVNDFQKGDIAEGYSVSREKKESFPLTVTSAQKNPTAFYLCASSAQAGGYTFGSGTRLTVV.

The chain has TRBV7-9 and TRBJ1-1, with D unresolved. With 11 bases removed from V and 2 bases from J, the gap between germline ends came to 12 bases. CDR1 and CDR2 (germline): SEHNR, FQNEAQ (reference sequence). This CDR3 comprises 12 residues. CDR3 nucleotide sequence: TGTGCCGTCGGGGTCATTAACACTGAAGCTTTCTTT. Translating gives CAVGVINTEAFF. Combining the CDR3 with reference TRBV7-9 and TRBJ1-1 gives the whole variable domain DTGVSQNPRHKITKRGQNVTFRCDPISEHNRLYWYRQTLGQGPEFLTYFQNEAQLEKSRLLSDRFSAERPKGSFSTLEIQRTEQGDSAMYLCAVGVINTEAFFGQGTRLTVV.

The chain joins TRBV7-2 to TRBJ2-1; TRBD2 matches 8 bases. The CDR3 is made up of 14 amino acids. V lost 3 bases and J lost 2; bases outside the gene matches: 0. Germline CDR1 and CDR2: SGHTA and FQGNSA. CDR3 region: CASSLGLAYNEQFF. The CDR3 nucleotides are TGTGCCAGCAGCTTGGGACTAGCCTACAATGAGCAGTTCTTC.

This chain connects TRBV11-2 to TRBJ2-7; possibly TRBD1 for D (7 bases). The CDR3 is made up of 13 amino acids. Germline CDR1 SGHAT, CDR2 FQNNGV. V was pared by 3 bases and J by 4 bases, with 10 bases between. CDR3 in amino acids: CASSLQGGYEQYF. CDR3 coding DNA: TGTGCCAGCAGCTTGCAGGGGGGATACGAGCAGTACTTC.

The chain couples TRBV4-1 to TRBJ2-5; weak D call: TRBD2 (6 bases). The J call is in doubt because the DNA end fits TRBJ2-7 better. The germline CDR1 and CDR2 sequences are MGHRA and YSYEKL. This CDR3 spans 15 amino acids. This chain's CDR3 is CASSQPGLSPYEQYF. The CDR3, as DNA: TGCGCCAGCAGCCAGCCGGGACTGTCCCCCTACGAGCAGTACTTC.

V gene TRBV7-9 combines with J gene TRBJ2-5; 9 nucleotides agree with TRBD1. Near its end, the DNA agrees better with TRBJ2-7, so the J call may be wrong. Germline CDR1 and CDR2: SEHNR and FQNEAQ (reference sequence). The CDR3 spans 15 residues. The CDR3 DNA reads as TGTGCCAGCAGCTTAGATGGGACAGGGCCCTACGAGCAGTACTTC. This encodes CASSLDGTGPYEQYF.

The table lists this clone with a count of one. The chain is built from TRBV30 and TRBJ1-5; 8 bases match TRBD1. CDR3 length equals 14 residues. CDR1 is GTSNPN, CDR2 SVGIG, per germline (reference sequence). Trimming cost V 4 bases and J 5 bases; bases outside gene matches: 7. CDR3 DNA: TGTGCCTGGAAAGCACCAGGGGGCTATCAGCCCCAGCATTTT. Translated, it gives CAWKAPGGYQPQHF.

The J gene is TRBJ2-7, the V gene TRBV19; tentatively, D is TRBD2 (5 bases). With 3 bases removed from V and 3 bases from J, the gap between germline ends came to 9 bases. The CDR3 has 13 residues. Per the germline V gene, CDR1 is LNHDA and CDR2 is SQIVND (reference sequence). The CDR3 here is CASSMSRGYEQYF. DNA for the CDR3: TGTGCCAGTAGTATGAGCCGGGGCTACGAGCAGTACTTC.

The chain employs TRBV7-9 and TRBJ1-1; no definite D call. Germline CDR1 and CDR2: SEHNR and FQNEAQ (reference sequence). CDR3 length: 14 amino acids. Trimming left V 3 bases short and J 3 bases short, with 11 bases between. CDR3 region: CASSFPYPDTEAFF. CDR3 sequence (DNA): TGTGCCAGCAGCTTCCCATACCCGGACACTGAAGCTTTCTTT.

CDR3: CASSLASGPATNEKLFF. The CDR3, as DNA: TGCGCCAGCAGCTTGGCCAGTGGGCCTGCAACTAATGAAAAACTGTTTTTT. This chain joins TRBV5-1 and TRBJ1-4; D uncertain. The CDR3 is 17 residues long. Trimming cost V 0 bases and J 0 bases, with 12 bases left between them. Germline lookup yields CDR1 SGHRS and CDR2 YFSETQ.

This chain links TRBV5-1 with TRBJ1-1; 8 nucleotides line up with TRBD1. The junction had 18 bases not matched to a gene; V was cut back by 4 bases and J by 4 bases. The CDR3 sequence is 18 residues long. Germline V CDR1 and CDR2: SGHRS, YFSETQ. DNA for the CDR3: TGCGCCAGCAGCCCACACGATTCCAGGGGGCCGCGGCGCACTGAAGCTTTCTTT. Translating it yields CASSPHDSRGPRRTEAFF.

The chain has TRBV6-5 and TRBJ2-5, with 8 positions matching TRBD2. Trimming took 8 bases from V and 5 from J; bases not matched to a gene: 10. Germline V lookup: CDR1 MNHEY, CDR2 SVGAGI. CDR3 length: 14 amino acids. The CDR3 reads CASRRSGGRETQYF. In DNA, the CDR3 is TGTGCCAGCCGCAGGTCGGGGGGGAGGGAGACCCAGTACTTC.

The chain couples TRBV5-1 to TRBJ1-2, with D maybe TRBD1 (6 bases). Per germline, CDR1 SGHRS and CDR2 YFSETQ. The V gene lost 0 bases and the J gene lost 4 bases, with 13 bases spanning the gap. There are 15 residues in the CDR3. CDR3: CASSLGGGPGYGYTF. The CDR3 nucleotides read TGCGCCAGCAGCTTGGGGGGGGGCCCTGGCTATGGCTACACCTTC.

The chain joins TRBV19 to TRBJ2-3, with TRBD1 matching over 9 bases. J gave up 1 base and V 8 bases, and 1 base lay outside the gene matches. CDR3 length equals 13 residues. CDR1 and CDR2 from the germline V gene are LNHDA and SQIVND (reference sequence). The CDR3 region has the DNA TGTGCCAGTCGGGACAGGGGCACAGATACGCAGTATTTT. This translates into CASRDRGTDTQYF. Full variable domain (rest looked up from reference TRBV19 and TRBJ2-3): DGGITQSPKYLFRKEGQNVTLSCEQNLNHDAMYWYRQDPGQGLRLIYYSQIVNDFQKGDIAEGYSVSREKKESFPLTVTSAQKNPTAFYLCASRDRGTDTQYFGPGTRLTVL.

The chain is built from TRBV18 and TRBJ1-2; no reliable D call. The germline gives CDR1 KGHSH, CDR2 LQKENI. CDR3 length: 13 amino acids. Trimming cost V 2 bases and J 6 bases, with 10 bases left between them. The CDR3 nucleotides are TGTGCCAGCTCACCAGTAGAGTCCCATGGCTACACCTTC. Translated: CASSPVESHGYTF.

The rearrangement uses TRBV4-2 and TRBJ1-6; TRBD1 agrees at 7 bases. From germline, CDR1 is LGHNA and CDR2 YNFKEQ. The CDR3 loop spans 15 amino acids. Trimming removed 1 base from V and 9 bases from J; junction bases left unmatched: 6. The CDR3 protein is CASSQVGTVLSPLHF. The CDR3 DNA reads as TGTGCCAGCAGCCAAGTCGGGACAGTCCTTTCACCCCTCCACTTT.